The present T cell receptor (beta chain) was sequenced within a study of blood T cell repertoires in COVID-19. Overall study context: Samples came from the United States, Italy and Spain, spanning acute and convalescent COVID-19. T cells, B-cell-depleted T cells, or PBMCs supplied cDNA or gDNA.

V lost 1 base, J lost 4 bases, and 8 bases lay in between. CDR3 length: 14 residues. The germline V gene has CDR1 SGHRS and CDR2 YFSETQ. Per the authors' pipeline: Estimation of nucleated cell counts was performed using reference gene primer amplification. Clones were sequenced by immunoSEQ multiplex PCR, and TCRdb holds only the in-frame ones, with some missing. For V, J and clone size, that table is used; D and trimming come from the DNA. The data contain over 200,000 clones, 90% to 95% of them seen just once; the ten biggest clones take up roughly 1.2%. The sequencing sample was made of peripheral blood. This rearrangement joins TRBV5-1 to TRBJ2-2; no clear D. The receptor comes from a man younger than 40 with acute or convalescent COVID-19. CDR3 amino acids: CASSLKALTGELFF. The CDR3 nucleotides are TGCGCCAGCAGCTTGAAAGCGCTCACCGGGGAGCTGTTTTTT.